Following are 10 T cell receptor beta chains from one sample sequenced in a study of beta chain features in type 1 diabetes. Findings and caveats of the study: Shorter TCRB CDR3s, moderately but significantly so, were found in Type 1 diabetes patients in all four CD4+ subsets.

What was sequenced were expressed TCRB transcripts, since all of the isolated RNA had been reverse transcribed. Here immunoSEQ multiplex PCR was the method, and the copy in TCRdb shows in-frame clones only, minus some. The sample holds 640,000 or so clones, more than 13% seen once. No antigens are known for them. Sample: naive CD4+ T cells from blood. These receptors came from a man between 18 and 29 years old with type 1 diabetes.

This clone has only a few counts. The rearrangement links TRBV19 to TRBJ1-1; D is possibly TRBD1 (5 bases). V was trimmed by 1 base and J by 0 bases, leaving 9 bases between them. This CDR3 contains 15 residues. The germline CDR1 and CDR2 sequences are LNHDA and SQIVND (reference sequence). DNA of the CDR3: TGTGCCAGTAGTATAGGAGGCAGGGTGAACACTGAAGCTTTCTTT. Translating it yields CASSIGGRVNTEAFF.

V usage is TRBV7-9 and J usage is TRBJ2-2; possible D gene TRBD2, 5 bases. The germline gives CDR1 SEHNR, CDR2 FQNEAQ (reference sequence). The CDR3 loop spans 14 amino acids. Trimming shortened V by 1 base and J by 4 bases, and 7 bases separated the two germline ends. CDR3 nucleotide sequence: TGTGCCAGCAGCTTAGGAGGGTTCACCGGGGAGCTGTTTTTT. This codes for CASSLGGFTGELFF.

This chain joins TRBV5-4 and TRBJ2-3; D gene uncertain. CDR1 is SGHNT, CDR2 YYREEE, per germline (reference sequence). The CDR3 is made up of 15 amino acids. V was pared by 3 bases and J by 4 bases, with 15 bases between. The CDR3 protein is CASSSRQGSPDTQYF. For the CDR3, the DNA is TGTGCCAGCAGCTCACGACAAGGATCGCCAGATACGCAGTATTTT.

This clone was observed a handful of times. The chain joins TRBV2 to TRBJ1-1; D perhaps matches TRBD1 (5 bases). This CDR3 is 16 amino acids long. Deletions cut 6 bases from V and 1 base from J, with 18 bases between. The germline gives CDR1 SNHLY, CDR2 FYNNEI. CDR3 DNA: TGTGCCAGCAGGGGTAGAGCTCAGGGTTGGAACACTGAAGCTTTCTTT. The encoded protein is CASRGRAQGWNTEAFF.

This clone occurred a few times. The chain joins TRBV7-9 to TRBJ2-1, with a possible D match to TRBD2 (6 bases). The CDR3 sequence is 15 residues long. Germline CDR1 and CDR2: SEHNR and FQNEAQ (reference sequence). V was shortened by 1 base and J by 5 bases, with 12 bases between the two germline ends. The CDR3 DNA sequence: TGTGCCAGCAGCTTAGAAGGGTCTAGCGACAATGAGCAGTTCTTC. It yields the protein CASSLEGSSDNEQFF.

In this sample, this clone turned up a few times. The chain recombines TRBV28 with TRBJ1-2; no definite D call. The CDR3 extends over 14 amino acids. CDR1 is MDHEN and CDR2 is SYDVKM in the germline V gene. The V end was cut by 3 bases, the J end by 2 bases, with 10 bases between. The CDR3 DNA sequence: TGTGCCAGCAGTTTGAGTGGAACCAACTATGGCTACACCTTC. Protein: CASSLSGTNYGYTF.

This clone was recorded a few times. The rearrangement links TRBV28 to TRBJ2-7, with TRBD1 identical over 7 bases. There are 16 residues in the CDR3. J gave up 0 bases and V 5 bases, and 10 bases lay outside the gene matches. Germline CDR1 is MDHEN and CDR2 is SYDVKM. CDR3 loop: CASSGTDRRSSYEQYF. CDR3 coding DNA: TGTGCCAGCAGTGGAACGGACAGGAGGAGCTCCTACGAGCAGTACTTC.

This clone turned up a few times. The chain is built from TRBV5-6 and TRBJ1-2; no reliable D call. The germline CDR1 and CDR2 sequences are SGHDT and YYEEEE. Trimming removed 0 bases at V and 6 bases at J, with 12 bases between. The CDR3 contains 14 residues. DNA for the CDR3: TGTGCCAGCAGCTTGGCCGACCCACTGAATGGCTACACCTTC. Its translation: CASSLADPLNGYTF.

This clone was counted a single time. The V and J genes are TRBV7-2 and TRBJ2-7; no clear D. Germline assignment: CDR1 SGHTA and CDR2 FQGNSA. The V end was cut by 6 bases, the J end by 3 bases, with 18 bases between. The CDR3 sequence is 15 residues long. The CDR3 sequence is CASRSSGAVFYEQYF. CDR3 bases: TGTGCCAGCAGATCGTCCGGAGCCGTCTTCTACGAGCAGTACTTC.

This clone was found a few times. The chain uses TRBV6-1 and TRBJ2-6; D perhaps matches TRBD1 (5 bases). V gave up 2 bases and J gave up 1 base, with 12 bases separating them. In germline, CDR1 is MNHNS, CDR2 SASEGT. The CDR3 consists of 17 residues. In nucleotides, the CDR3 is TGTGCCAGCAGTGAACAAGGGCCAGGGTCTGGGGCCAACGTCCTGACTTTC. The encoded protein is CASSEQGPGSGANVLTF.